This T cell receptor (beta chain) was recovered during a study of CD8 T cells in Susac syndrome. Findings and limits, study-wide: That the number of individuals in its TCR sequencing and HLA analysis was relatively small was acknowledged by the study.

The V gene lost 1 base and the J gene lost 4 bases, with 7 bases spanning the gap. The CDR3 consists of 12 residues. Germline assignment: CDR1 SQVTM and CDR2 ANQGSEA. Blood CD8+ and CD4+ T cells underwent high-throughput TCR beta sequencing. Both CD4+ and CD8+ T cells were negatively isolated, and TEMRA cells underwent FACS enrichment. Reverse transcription of about 0.45 to 1 ug RNA was carried out with random hexamers. Amplification of TCR beta CDR3 by immunoSEQ multiplex PCR spanned 54 Vbeta and 13 Jbeta. TCRdb fed the immunoSEQ multiplex PCR reads into MiXCR, producing one record per CDR3 protein. This table holds about 200,000 distinct CDR3 sequences, 95% found once. Comments on this clonotype: The antigen is undetermined.

This chain connects TRBV29-1 to TRBJ1-2; D may be TRBD1 (6 bases). The sequenced material came from CD4+ T cells from PBMCs. This receptor was identified in a human donor with multiple sclerosis. CDR3 region: CSVEGTAYGYTF. CDR3 DNA: TGCAGCGTTGAAGGGACAGCCTATGGCTACACCTTC.